These T cell receptor beta chains were read from a single sample in a study of T cells in Graves' hyperthyroidism and ophthalmopathy. MiXCR was run by TCRdb on the multiplex PCR reads, yielding one entry per CDR3 protein. The sample consists of over 500,000 distinct CDR3 sequences, about 14% of them appearing once. Sequencing used blood. The source of these receptors is a woman aged 35 to 49 with Graves' hyperthyroidism. The CDR3 runs from the conserved cysteine through the conserved F or W. D genes are given only for firm matches. Clone size is given for some rows only: seen once, a few or many times, or a class if the clone is expanded.

V,size,D,length,J,CDR3,DNA
TRBV29-1,many,TRBD2,14,TRBJ2-1,CSVAYSGATNEQFF,TGCAGCGTAGCTTATAGCGGGGCCACCAATGAGCAGTTCTTC
TRBV7-9,many,TRBD1,17,TRBJ2-1,CASSLTTGRISYNEQFF,TGTGCCAGCAGCTTAACGACAGGGCGGATCTCCTACAATGAGCAGTTCTTC
TRBV27,NA,TRBD2,16,TRBJ2-1,CASSSFGGSPYNEQFF,TGTGCCAGCAGTTCCTTTGGCGGGAGCCCGTACAATGAGCAGTTCTTC
TRBV11-1,many,TRBD2,15,TRBJ2-1,CASSRTSGGDSEQFF,TGTGCCAGCAGCCGGACTAGCGGGGGGGACAGTGAGCAGTTCTTC
TRBV27,NA,TRBD2,17,TRBJ2-3,CASSLGLAGVRADTQYF,TGTGCCAGCAGTTTGGGTCTAGCGGGAGTTCGTGCAGATACGCAGTATTTT
TRBV3-1,many,NA,14,TRBJ2-1,CASSLRGSRNEQFF,TGTGCCAGCAGCCTACGGGGCAGTCGTAATGAGCAGTTCTTC
TRBV9,few,NA,13,TRBJ2-1,CASSRDRRNEQFF,TGTGCCAGCAGCCGAGACAGGAGGAATGAGCAGTTCTTC
TRBV28,many,TRBD1,16,TRBJ1-1,CASSPQEAGGHTEAFF,TGTGCCAGCAGTCCCCAGGAGGCAGGGGGTCACACTGAAGCTTTCTTT
TRBV2,many,NA,15,TRBJ1-1,CASSVQGGGGTEAFF,TGTGCCAGCAGTGTACAGGGAGGGGGTGGGACTGAAGCTTTCTTT
TRBV11-2,many,NA,16,TRBJ2-2,CASSLEAQGNTGELFF,TGTGCCAGCAGCTTAGAAGCACAGGGAAACACCGGGGAGCTGTTTTTT
TRBV7-2,NA,NA,14,TRBJ2-7,CASSSDYSSYEQYF,TGTGCCAGCAGCTCGGACTACAGCTCCTACGAGCAGTACTTC
TRBV3-1,NA,NA,14,TRBJ2-1,CASSPIKRVNEQFF,TGTGCCAGCAGCCCGATTAAGCGGGTAAATGAGCAGTTCTTC
TRBV5-5,many,NA,14,TRBJ1-1,CASSLGSGGSEAFF,TGTGCCAGCAGCTTGGGCTCGGGGGGCTCTGAAGCTTTCTTT
TRBV3-1,many,NA,14,TRBJ2-1,CASSSRPSYNEQFF,TGTGCCAGCAGCAGCAGGCCCTCCTACAATGAGCAGTTCTTC
TRBV20-1,many,NA,15,TRBJ2-5,CSAKGANSIQETQYF,TGCAGTGCTAAAGGGGCTAACTCCATCCAAGAGACCCAGTACTTC
TRBV30,many,TRBD1,16,TRBJ1-1,CAWRPTGNYLGAEAFF,TGTGCCTGGAGGCCGACAGGGAACTATCTTGGCGCTGAAGCTTTCTTT
TRBV3-1,many,TRBD2,17,TRBJ2-3,CASSPALGLAGGDTQYF,TGTGCCAGCAGCCCAGCGTTGGGACTAGCGGGAGGAGATACGCAGTATTTT
TRBV6-2/TRBV6-3,NA,TRBD2,22,TRBJ2-7,CASSSGGGGQVRRTSGYYEQYF,TGTGCCAGCAGTTCCGGGGGGGGGGGGCAAGTCCGTCGGACTAGCGGATACTACGAGCAGTACTTC
TRBV9,NA,TRBD1,15,TRBJ2-7,CASSPSPGQAYEQYF,TGTGCCAGCAGCCCGAGCCCGGGACAGGCCTACGAGCAGTACTTC
TRBV29-1,NA,TRBD2,13,TRBJ2-7,CSVETSGRYEQYF,TGCAGCGTTGAAACTAGCGGGAGGTACGAGCAGTACTTC
TRBV6-1,many,NA,14,TRBJ1-1,CASSEKSLNTEAFF,TGTGCCAGCAGTGAAAAATCGTTGAACACTGAAGCTTTCTTT
TRBV9,NA,NA,16,TRBJ2-2,CASSAEGGAGTGELFF,TGTGCCAGCAGCGCAGAGGGGGGGGCAGGTACCGGGGAGCTGTTTTTT
TRBV7-2,NA,NA,12,TRBJ2-7,CASSLVSAEQYF,TGTGCCAGCAGCTTAGTCTCTGCCGAGCAGTACTTC
TRBV7-2,NA,NA,15,TRBJ1-3,CASSPRQPSGNTIYF,TGTGCCAGCAGCCCAAGACAGCCCTCTGGAAACACCATATATTTT